Below are 16 T cell receptor beta chains sequenced from a single sample in a study of response to subunit inactivated influenza vaccine. MiXCR, applied by TCRdb to the RT-PCR reads, yields one record per CDR3 protein. The sample records almost 600,000 distinct CDR3 sequences, 14% being singletons. This sample comprised PBMCs from blood, obtained about 12 days after vaccination. These receptors all come from a middle-aged man who received an inactivated influenza vaccine.

This clonotype was observed a few times. The CDR3, as DNA: TGTGCCAGCAGTCAAACTAGGATCCAAGAGACCCAGTACTTC. Translated, it gives CASSQTRIQETQYF. This rearrangement joins TRBV12-3 or TRBV12-4 to TRBJ2-5, with D perhaps matching TRBD2 (5 bases). This CDR3 has 14 amino acids. The V gene lost 5 bases and the J gene lost 1 base, with 11 bases spanning the gap.

This clonotype came up a few times. The chain couples TRBV18 to TRBJ2-7, with D unresolved. Per the germline V gene, CDR1 is KGHSH and CDR2 is LQKENI. CDR3 size: 12 residues. V lost 1 base and J 6 bases, leaving 7 bases between the germline ends. The DNA for the CDR3 is TGTGCCAGCTCACCACAGGGCCCCGAGCAGTACTTC. This gives the protein CASSPQGPEQYF.

The sample holds a few counts of this clonotype. The chain employs TRBV7-2 and TRBJ2-3, with 11 bases that match TRBD2. V was clipped by 5 bases and J by 2 bases; unmatched bases: 6. The germline V gene encodes CDR1 SGHTA and CDR2 FQGNSA. This CDR3 is 16 amino acids long. CDR3 coding DNA: TGTGCCAGCAGCACCGGGACTAGCGGTTACACAGATACGCAGTATTTT. Protein: CASSTGTSGYTDTQYF. The full variable domain, with the rest looked up from reference TRBV7-2 and TRBJ2-3, is GAGVSQSPSNKVTEKGKDVELRCDPISGHTALYWYRQSLGQGLEFLIYFQGNSAPDKSGLPSDRFSAERTGGSVSTLTIQRTQQEDSAVYLCASSTGTSGYTDTQYFGPGTRLTVL.

V gene TRBV12-3 or TRBV12-4 combines with J gene TRBJ2-3, with 10 bases that match TRBD1. The CDR3 covers 14 residues. V shed 7 bases and J 8 bases; nucleotides not matched to a gene: 9. In nucleotides, the CDR3 is TGTGCCAGCACTCGGGACAGGGGTTTCGGTACGCAGTATTTT. Translating it yields CASTRDRGFGTQYF.

J is TRBJ2-2 and V is TRBV27; D may be TRBD1 (6 bases). V lost 6 bases and J 2 bases, leaving 16 bases between the germline ends. The germline V gene has CDR1 MNHEY and CDR2 SMNVEV (reference sequence). The CDR3 has 16 residues. The CDR3 here is CASSHNRALNTGELFF. As DNA, the CDR3 is TGTGCCAGCAGCCATAACAGGGCTCTTAACACCGGGGAGCTGTTTTTT.

This rearrangement joins TRBV4-1 to TRBJ2-1; TRBD2 matches at 14 bases. The J segment lost 5 bases and the V segment lost 4 bases, leaving 4 bases of the junction unmatched. The CDR3 extends over 16 amino acids. Germline CDR1 is MGHRA and CDR2 is YSYEKL. CDR3 sequence: CASSRSTSGGDNEQFF. For the CDR3, the DNA is TGCGCCAGCAGCCGATCGACTAGCGGGGGGGACAATGAGCAGTTCTTC.

The CDR3 bases are TGCAGTGCTAGCCCCCCGGGGATACACTACGAGCAGTACTTC. Its protein is CSASPPGIHYEQYF. This rearrangement joins TRBV20-1 to TRBJ2-7, with a tentative D call TRBD2 (5 bases). This CDR3 is built from 14 residues. Trimming cost V 3 bases and J 3 bases, with 15 bases left between them. Germline V CDR1 and CDR2: DFQATT, SNEGSKA (reference sequence).

This clonotype came up many times. This CDR3 is CASSGDEKLFF. The CDR3, as DNA: TGTGCCAGCTCAGGGGATGAAAAACTGTTTTTT. V gene TRBV2 combines with J gene TRBJ1-4; maybe TRBD1 (6 bases). Germline CDR1 is SNHLY and CDR2 is FYNNEI. Trimming pared 8 bases from V and 6 bases from J, leaving 7 bases between. CDR3 length equals 11 residues.

The sample holds a few counts of this clonotype. As DNA, the CDR3 is TGTGCCAGCCGATTAGAGGGAGGCCTAGAGACCCAGTACTTC. Translated: CASRLEGGLETQYF. The rearrangement joins TRBV28 to TRBJ2-5; weak D call: TRBD2 (6 bases). This CDR3 has 14 amino acids. Trimming cost V 8 bases and J 4 bases, with 17 bases left between them. Per germline, CDR1 MDHEN and CDR2 SYDVKM.

This clonotype was seen more than once but under ten times. CDR3 in DNA: TGCAGCGTCAGACCCGGGACAGTAACAGATACGCAGTATTTT. Protein product: CSVRPGTVTDTQYF. This chain joins TRBV29-1 and TRBJ2-3, with 7 positions matching TRBD1. Trimming removed 6 bases from V and 3 bases from J; junction bases left unmatched: 9. This CDR3 is built from 14 residues. CDR1 is SQVTM and CDR2 is ANQGSEA in the germline V gene.

This clonotype has a handful of counts. This chain joins TRBV4-3 and TRBJ2-5; D call uncertain. Germline V gene sequence: CDR1 LGHNA, CDR2 YSLEER. Trimming cost V 0 bases and J 9 bases, with 8 bases left between them. The CDR3 is 12 amino acids. Here the CDR3 reads CASSQDRTAQYF. CDR3 DNA sequence: TGCGCCAGCAGCCAAGACAGGACGGCCCAGTACTTC.

The V and J genes are TRBV14 and TRBJ2-1; no clear D gene. There are 16 residues in the CDR3. Germline V gives CDR1 SGHDN, CDR2 FVKESK. V was shortened by 1 base and J by 0 bases, with 10 bases between the two germline ends. CDR3: CASSQGRLSSYNEQFF. CDR3 nucleotide sequence: TGTGCCAGCAGCCAAGGCAGGCTCAGCTCCTACAATGAGCAGTTCTTC.

The gene calls are TRBV5-1 and TRBJ1-2; 9 bases are a match to TRBD1. Germline V gene sequence: CDR1 SGHRS, CDR2 YFSETQ. The V segment lost 5 bases and the J segment 7 bases; nucleotides outside the gene matches: 9. This CDR3 is built from 14 residues. The CDR3 protein is CASRSGQGNTGYTF. The CDR3 DNA follows: TGCGCCAGCAGATCGGGACAGGGTAATACTGGCTACACCTTC.

The chain couples TRBV20-1 to TRBJ2-5, with D possibly TRBD1 on 6 matching bases. Germline values: CDR1 DFQATT, CDR2 SNEGSKA (reference sequence). The ends were cut back, 6 bases at V and 1 base at J, with 21 bases in the middle. The CDR3 spans 16 residues. The CDR3 loop is CSAPSSKDSLQETQYF. The CDR3 nucleotides are TGCAGTGCCCCATCCTCCAAGGACAGCCTCCAAGAGACCCAGTACTTC.

This clonotype was seen a handful of times. The V call is TRBV9, the J call TRBJ1-6; maybe TRBD1 (6 bases). CDR1 SGDLS and CDR2 YYNGEE come from the germline V gene. Trimming cost V 4 bases and J 10 bases, with 18 bases left between them. CDR3 length equals 15 residues. Here the CDR3 DNA reads TGTGCCAGCAGCAAGTCAGGGGTGTCTGGATCACCCCTCCACTTT. Encoded protein: CASSKSGVSGSPLHF.

This clonotype was picked up many times. The V call is TRBV4-2, the J call TRBJ2-2; D uncertain. The CDR3 consists of 13 residues. Trimming pared 4 bases from V and 2 bases from J, leaving 5 bases between. Germline CDR1 LGHNA, CDR2 YNFKEQ. In DNA form, the CDR3 reads TGTGCCAGCAGCCTGTATAACACCGGGGAGCTGTTTTTT. Translating it yields CASSLYNTGELFF.